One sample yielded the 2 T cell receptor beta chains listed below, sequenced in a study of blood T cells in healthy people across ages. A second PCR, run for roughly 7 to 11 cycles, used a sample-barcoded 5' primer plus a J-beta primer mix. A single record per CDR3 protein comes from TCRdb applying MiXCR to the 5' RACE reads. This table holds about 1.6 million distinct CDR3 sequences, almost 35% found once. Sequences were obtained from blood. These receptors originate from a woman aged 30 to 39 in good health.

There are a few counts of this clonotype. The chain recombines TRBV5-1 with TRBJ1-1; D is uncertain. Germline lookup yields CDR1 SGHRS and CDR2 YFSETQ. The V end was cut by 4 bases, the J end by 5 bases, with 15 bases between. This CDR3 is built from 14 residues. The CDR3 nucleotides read TGCGCCAGCAGCACTGGCTCCGCGGAGACTGAAGCTTTCTTT. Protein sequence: CASSTGSAETEAFF.

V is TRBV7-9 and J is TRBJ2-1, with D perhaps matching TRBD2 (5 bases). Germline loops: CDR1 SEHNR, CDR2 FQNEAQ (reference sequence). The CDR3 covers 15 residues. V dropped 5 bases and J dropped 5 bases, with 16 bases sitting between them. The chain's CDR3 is CASSRVAGINNEQFF. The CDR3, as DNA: TGTGCCAGCAGCCGGGTCGCGGGCATAAACAATGAGCAGTTCTTC.